This TCR beta chain emerged from a study of CD8 T cells in Susac syndrome. In this sample, this clonotype turned up a few times. RNA was extracted with the RNeasy kit, and a quantity of about 0.45 to 1 ug was reverse transcribed using random hexamers. immunoSEQ multiplex PCR amplified TCR beta CDR3 across 54 Vbeta, 13 Jbeta. Each CDR3 protein gets one entry after TCRdb re-called the immunoSEQ multiplex PCR reads with MiXCR. The table records 180,000 or so distinct CDR3 sequences, roughly 95% of them present only once. The CDR3 contains 13 residues. Trimming took 2 bases from V and 8 from J, leaving 10 bases between them. Germline CDR1 reads MNHEY; CDR2 reads SVGAGI.

The rearrangement joins TRBV6-5 to TRBJ2-1; tentative D call: TRBD2 (5 bases). The sequenced material came from CD4+ T cells from PBMCs. The source is a human donor in good health. In DNA form, the CDR3 reads TGTGCCAGCAGTTACACACTGGGAGATGAGCAGTTCTTC. Protein product: CASSYTLGDEQFF.